The 5 T cell receptor beta chains presented below share a single source sample, sequenced in a study of shared clonotypes between healthy human individuals. The data were produced by immunoSEQ multiplex PCR, yet TCRdb's version contains in-frame clones alone and is incomplete. The data show over a million clones, with around 74% seen just once and less than 1.5% held by the top ten. Source material: memory CD4+ T cells sorted from blood. Subset indicated: CD45RA-negative fraction. These receptors were taken from a man younger than 30 in good health.

V and J are TRBV27 and TRBJ2-4; 10 nucleotides agree with TRBD1. Trimming at V came to 2 bases and at J to 2 bases, leaving 6 bases not matched to a gene. CDR1 MNHEY and CDR2 SMNVEV come from the germline V gene (reference sequence). CDR3 length: 17 amino acids. This chain's CDR3 is CASSLRRQGATKNIQYF. The CDR3 region has the DNA TGTGCCAGCAGTTTAAGGAGACAGGGGGCTACCAAAAACATTCAGTACTTC.

This chain joins TRBV6-1 and TRBJ2-7; D is perhaps TRBD1 or TRBD2 (5 bases each). This CDR3 comprises 14 residues. The germline V and J ends were trimmed by 8 bases and 3 bases, with 17 bases remaining between them. CDR1 is MNHNS and CDR2 is SASEGT in the germline V gene. The CDR3 here is CASLTETGLYEQYF. Here the CDR3 DNA reads TGTGCCAGCTTGACCGAGACGGGGCTCTACGAGCAGTACTTC.

The count of this clone is one. The chain uses TRBV15 and TRBJ2-2; D possibly corresponds to TRBD2 (7 bases). Germline CDR1 reads LNHNV; CDR2 reads YYDKDF (reference sequence). This CDR3 has 17 amino acids. The ends were cut back, 0 bases at V and 4 bases at J, with 15 bases in the middle. CDR3 DNA sequence: TGTGCCACCAGCAGAGATCTGGGGGGGCGGATCACCGGGGAGCTGTTTTTT. It is translated as CATSRDLGGRITGELFF.

The CDR3 here is CASSLAGWGNNEQFF. CDR3 in DNA: TGTGCCAGCAGCTTAGCTGGTTGGGGAAACAATGAGCAGTTCTTC. The chain recombines TRBV7-2 with TRBJ2-1; D gene unclear. The CDR3 has 15 amino acids. Germline loops: CDR1 SGHTA, CDR2 FQGNSA. Trimming shortened V by 0 bases and J by 5 bases, and 11 bases separated the two germline ends.

The rearrangement uses TRBV6-1 and TRBJ1-4; D is possibly TRBD1 (5 bases). There are 14 residues in the CDR3. The germline gives CDR1 MNHNS, CDR2 SASEGT. V was clipped by 3 bases and J by 6 bases, with 11 bases between them. CDR3 coding DNA: TGTGCCAGCAGTGATAGGAGAGGGGATGAAAAACTGTTTTTT. This gives the protein CASSDRRGDEKLFF.